These 10 T cell receptor beta chains share one sample of origin, sequenced in a study of blood T cell repertoires in COVID-19. Only in-frame clones appear in the TCRdb table, and some are missing; sequencing was by immunoSEQ multiplex PCR. This sample yields 150,000 to 200,000 clones, of which 80% to 90% are seen a single time; around 10% belongs to the top ten. The specimen sequenced was peripheral blood. The source is a woman in her thirties or forties with COVID-19, enrolled during active disease.

The chain has TRBV7-9 and TRBJ2-2, with 11 bases fitting TRBD1. CDR3 length: 16 amino acids. Germline-derived CDR1 and CDR2 are SEHNR and FQNEAQ (reference sequence). The ends lost 1 base at V and 4 bases at J; junction bases unmatched: 2. DNA of the CDR3: TGTGCCAGCAGCTTAGGGGACAGGGGGAGCACCGGGGAGCTGTTTTTT. This translates into CASSLGDRGSTGELFF.

This clone was seen once. The chain employs TRBV5-1 and TRBJ2-3; 7 nucleotides align to TRBD2. Germline V gene sequence: CDR1 SGHRS, CDR2 YFSETQ. CDR3 length: 14 residues. Losses at the gene ends were 5 bases for V and 2 bases for J; bases not matched to a gene: 5. CDR3 nucleotide sequence: TGCGCCAGCAGATTAAGCGGGAACACAGATACGCAGTATTTT. Translation: CASRLSGNTDTQYF.

The chain carries TRBV7-8 and TRBJ2-1; a weak D match, TRBD2 (5 bases). The CDR3 spans 15 residues. Germline lookup yields CDR1 SGHVS and CDR2 FQNEAQ. V lost 1 base to trimming and J lost 0 bases, with 7 bases between them. In DNA form, the CDR3 reads TGTGCCAGCAGCTTAGGTAGCGACTCCTACAATGAGCAGTTCTTC. The encoded protein is CASSLGSDSYNEQFF.

In this sample, this clone turned up a few times. The chain recombines TRBV7-2 with TRBJ2-5; 7 nucleotides line up with TRBD2. Germline assignment: CDR1 SGHTA and CDR2 FQGNSA. This CDR3 contains 14 residues. J was trimmed by 9 bases and V by 5 bases; bases with no gene match: 12. CDR3 sequence (DNA): TGTGCCAGCAGCGGAACCGTCGGGGGGTGGGCCCAGTACTTC. Protein sequence: CASSGTVGGWAQYF.

The gene calls are TRBV5-1 and TRBJ1-4, with D maybe TRBD1 (5 bases). The germline V gene encodes CDR1 SGHRS and CDR2 YFSETQ. V gave up 2 bases and J gave up 4 bases, with 18 bases separating them. The CDR3 spans 17 residues. The chain's CDR3 is CASSLNSRQGGNEKLFF. For the CDR3, the DNA is TGCGCCAGCAGCTTAAATTCTCGTCAGGGAGGTAATGAAAAACTGTTTTTT.

The rearrangement uses TRBV5-3 and TRBJ1-2; D remains ambiguous. TRBV5-3 is known as an ORF, though its function is uncertain. There are 15 residues in the CDR3. V was trimmed by 0 bases and J by 4 bases, leaving 13 bases between them. As DNA, the CDR3 is TGTGCCAGAAGCTTGGACAGAAATCCCATCTATGGCTACACCTTC. Translated: CARSLDRNPIYGYTF.

V is TRBV19 and J is TRBJ1-3, with TRBD1 identical over 10 bases. Germline values: CDR1 LNHDA, CDR2 SQIVND (reference sequence). V lost 4 bases to trimming and J lost 2 bases; unmatched junction nucleotides: 5. The CDR3 is 16 residues long. The CDR3 region is CASSTTGQGTGNTIYF. CDR3 DNA: TGTGCCAGTAGTACAACGGGACAGGGGACTGGAAACACCATATATTTT.

The V and J genes are TRBV20-1 and TRBJ2-7, with D perhaps TRBD2 (5 bases). The CDR3 sequence is 10 residues long. V was trimmed by 6 bases and J by 6 bases, leaving 9 bases between them. Germline-derived CDR1 and CDR2 are DFQATT and SNEGSKA (reference sequence). The CDR3 nucleotides are TGCAGTGCAGCTAGCCGCGAGCAGTACTTC. It codes for CSAASREQYF.

The table lists this clone with a few counts. The J gene is TRBJ1-1, the V gene TRBV6-1, with 7 nucleotides matching TRBD1. The CDR3 sequence is 13 residues long. The germline V gene encodes CDR1 MNHNS and CDR2 SASEGT. The trim removed 2 bases at V and 9 bases at J, leaving 6 bases unmatched. The CDR3 sequence: CASSEKAGGKAFF. As DNA, the CDR3 is TGTGCCAGCAGTGAAAAGGCAGGGGGGAAAGCTTTCTTT.

This clone was counted many times. J is TRBJ1-5 and V is TRBV2; no definite D call. In germline, CDR1 is SNHLY, CDR2 FYNNEI. V dropped 3 bases and J dropped 6 bases, with 9 bases sitting between them. The CDR3 runs 13 residues. CDR3 sequence reads: CASSDSFRQPQHF. For the CDR3, the DNA is TGTGCCAGCAGTGATTCTTTTCGTCAGCCCCAGCATTTT.